The following is a T cell receptor (beta chain) sequence with its context. Its antigen is currently unknown. This entry is derived from a study of shared clonotypes between healthy human individuals. Across the study: Donors were two women and a few men aged 18 to 49. Study findings and constraints: Naive subsets tended to show greater estimated richness than memory subsets.

Germline V gene lookup returns CDR1 SGHDT and CDR2 YYEEEE. The CDR3 extends over 19 amino acids. Unmatched junction bases numbered 17, after V lost 2 bases and J lost 5 bases. Splitting of each subset's genomic DNA was done evenly across several immunoSEQ plates. Only in-frame clones appear in the TCRdb table, and some are missing; sequencing was by immunoSEQ multiplex PCR. Among 2 million to 2.5 million clones listed, approximately 90% were seen once. Adult Caucasians living in Nashville, Tennessee made up all of the donors. The sequencing sample was made of naive CD4+ T cells from PBMCs. Subset specified: CD45RA+ positively selected. V usage is TRBV5-6 and J usage is TRBJ2-3; 10 bases map to TRBD1. This sequence was found in a man between 18 and 29 years old in good health. Some clones in this sample may be carry-over from other donors' samples. The CDR3 bases are TGTGCCAGCAGCTTAGTGACAGGGGGCTTGTCCCGCCACGGAGATACGCAGTATTTT. Encoded protein: CASSLVTGGLSRHGDTQYF.